This TCR beta chain was recovered during a study of PD-1 blockade in classical Hodgkin lymphoma. Findings and caveats of the study: Before treatment, complete responders showed about the same diversity as newly diagnosed patients. When set against healthy donors, newly diagnosed patients were reported to show lower baseline TCR diversity.

Germline CDR1 reads MDHEN; CDR2 reads SYDVKM. The CDR3 loop spans 15 amino acids. Trimming took 2 bases from V and 3 from J; bases not matched to a gene: 6. Documented time point: cycle 4 day 1 (C4D1), after 5 to 7 weeks of nivolumab. In every patient, relapse followed autologous stem cell transplantation, while exposure to brentuximab vedotin differed. Purified CD4+ T cells were obtained from thawed PBMCs through magnetic negative selection. Concerning this clone: Antigen unknown.

Measured with immunoSEQ multiplex PCR; TCRdb has only the in-frame clones, and not every one. The sample contains around 30,000 clones, 65% to 85% of which appear only once. This chain links TRBV28 with TRBJ1-1; 7 bases fit TRBD1. The specimen was CD4+ T cells from blood, collected before the fourth cycle of nivolumab. The clonotype originates from a human donor with classical Hodgkin lymphoma. Here the CDR3 reads CASSLGTVGDTEAFF. The CDR3 nucleotides read TGTGCCAGCAGTTTAGGGACAGTCGGGGACACTGAAGCTTTCTTT.